This is a list of T cell receptor beta chains from one sample in a study of beta chain features in type 1 diabetes. Assay used: immunoSEQ multiplex PCR; TCRdb lists only in-frame clones, some missing. In the table there are approximately 150,000 clones, more than 9% of which are singletons. The sample was naive CD4+ T cells from blood. The receptors were gathered from a man aged 18 to 29 in good health. Both conserved end residues are part of each CDR3. Each record gives: D gene, V gene, J gene, CDR3 protein. A D gene is named only where the DNA matches it firmly.

TRBD2	TRBV4-1	TRBJ2-5	CASSQETSDRETQYF
TRBD1	TRBV4-2	TRBJ2-2	CASSQPDRVVWTGELFF
.	TRBV19	TRBJ1-1	CASSVQALNTEAFF
TRBD1	TRBV4-1	TRBJ1-6	CASSQEGQVNYNSPLHF
.	TRBV5-1	TRBJ2-7	CASSPAGSTNYEQYF
.	TRBV7-2	TRBJ2-7	CASSLAGASSYEQYF
TRBD1	TRBV6-5	TRBJ1-2	CASTQGQDYGYTF
.	TRBV6-1	TRBJ2-1	CASSAGAHSYNEQFF
TRBD1	TRBV7-9	TRBJ1-2	CASSPMDRDYGYTF
.	TRBV19	TRBJ2-2	CASSIAPSTGELFF
TRBD2	TRBV19	TRBJ2-2	CASSTTGTRNGELFF
TRBD2	TRBV27	TRBJ2-7	CASSLGTSGGSYEQYF
.	TRBV7-9	TRBJ1-4	CASSTQKQEKLFF
TRBD2	TRBV4-1	TRBJ2-7	CASSQGGTSGVYEQYF
TRBD2	TRBV18	TRBJ2-5	CASSPRGLGTQYF
.	TRBV7-9	TRBJ2-3	CASSQQGIYTDTQYF
TRBD1	TRBV5-1	TRBJ2-7	CASSFLPGQGEGSYEQYF
.	TRBV29-1	TRBJ1-6	CSVSEDRGSPLHF
TRBD2	TRBV10-2	TRBJ2-3	CASVRLAATDTQYF
.	TRBV6-5	TRBJ2-3	CASRRGRATDTQYF
TRBD1	TRBV18	TRBJ2-2	CASSPSRDRGQTGELFF
.	TRBV27	TRBJ1-1	CASWRTVNTEAFF
TRBD2	TRBV28	TRBJ2-7	CASSSGGGSYEQYF
TRBD2	TRBV7-9	.	CASSLRQGGYEQYF
TRBD1	TRBV6-1	TRBJ1-2	CASSGTGLMNGYTF
.	TRBV7-2	TRBJ1-1	CASSLDRASEAFF
.	TRBV30	TRBJ1-1	CAWSGGLGTEAFF
TRBD2	TRBV19	TRBJ2-3	CASSTSGGLQDTQYF
TRBD1	TRBV2	TRBJ2-2	CASSKGQGDITGELFF